This entry lists 5 T cell receptor beta chains sequenced from one sample in a study of CXCR4 blockade with PD-1 therapy in pancreatic cancer. Libraries were prepared by immunoSEQ multiplex PCR; TCRdb keeps only in-frame clonotypes and omits some of them. Here the sample spans approximately 2,300 clones, roughly 40% being singletons. Source material: tumor tissue. These receptors originate from a human donor with pancreatic ductal adenocarcinoma.

The sample holds a few counts of this clone. The gene calls are TRBV11-3 and TRBJ2-1; 10 bases match TRBD2. V gave up 4 bases and J gave up 7 bases; unmatched junction bases: 7. Germline values: CDR1 SGHNT, CDR2 YENEEA. This CDR3 is built from 15 residues. The CDR3 sequence: CASSSSGGAGNEQFF. As DNA, the CDR3 is TGTGCCAGCAGCTCCAGCGGGGGGGCCGGGAATGAGCAGTTCTTC.

The chain recombines TRBV19 with TRBJ2-3; D not resolved. The CDR3 has 15 amino acids. The germline V gene encodes CDR1 LNHDA and CDR2 SQIVND (reference sequence). Trimming stripped 9 bases from V and 0 bases from J, with 16 bases between. DNA of the CDR3: TGTGCCAGCCAGCCTGGTCCCTCTAGCACAGATACGCAGTATTTT. Amino acid sequence: CASQPGPSSTDTQYF.

J is TRBJ2-1 and V is TRBV19; a weak D match, TRBD1 (6 bases). V was pared by 6 bases and J by 4 bases, with 10 bases between. The CDR3 is 13 residues long. Per germline, CDR1 LNHDA and CDR2 SQIVND (reference sequence). CDR3 sequence: CASRGAGYNEQFF. CDR3 bases: TGTGCCAGTAGGGGGGCCGGGTACAATGAGCAGTTCTTC.

This clone was found a few times. This chain connects TRBV28 to TRBJ2-3, with D possibly being TRBD1 (6 bases). Germline assignment: CDR1 MDHEN and CDR2 SYDVKM. This CDR3 has 17 residues. The ends were cut back, 5 bases at V and 7 bases at J, with 25 bases in the middle. Written as DNA, the CDR3 is TGTGCCAGCAGTCCCCCCCTTGTCAGGGGAATCGATAATACGCAGTATTTT. It encodes CASSPPLVRGIDNTQYF.

This clone is medium-sized by share. The chain joins TRBV11-3 to TRBJ2-1; 10 bases agree with TRBD2. Trimming removed 4 bases from V and 7 bases from J; junction bases left unmatched: 7. The CDR3 has 15 amino acids. CDR1 and CDR2 (germline): SGHNT, YENEEA. CDR3: CASSYSSGSDNEQFF. The CDR3 DNA reads as TGTGCCAGCAGCTACTCTAGCGGGAGTGATAATGAGCAGTTCTTC.